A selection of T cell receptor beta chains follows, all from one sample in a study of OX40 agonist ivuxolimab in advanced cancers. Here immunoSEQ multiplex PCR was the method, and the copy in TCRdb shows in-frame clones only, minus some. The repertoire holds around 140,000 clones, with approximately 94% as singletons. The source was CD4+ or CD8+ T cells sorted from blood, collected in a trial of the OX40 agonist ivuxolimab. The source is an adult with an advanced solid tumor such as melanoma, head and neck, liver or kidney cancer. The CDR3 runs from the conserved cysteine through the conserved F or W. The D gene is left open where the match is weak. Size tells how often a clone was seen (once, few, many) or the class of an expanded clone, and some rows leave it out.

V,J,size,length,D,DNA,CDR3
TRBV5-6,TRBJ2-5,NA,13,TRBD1,TGTGCCAGCAGCTTTTGGGACAGGGGCCTCGGTTACTTC,CASSFWDRGLGYF
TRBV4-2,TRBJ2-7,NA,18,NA,TGTGCCAGCAGCCAAGACGGGATCTTCTTATACTCCTCCTACGAGCAGTACTTC,CASSQDGIFLYSSYEQYF
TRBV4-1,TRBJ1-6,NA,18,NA,TGCGCCAGCAGCCAAGATGGACAGCCGAGCTCCTATAATTCACCCCTCCACTTT,CASSQDGQPSSYNSPLHF
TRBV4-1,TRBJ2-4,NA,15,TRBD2,TGCGCCAGCAGCCAAGCGGGAGGGCGCCTGCCTATTCAGTACTTC,CASSQAGGRLPIQYF
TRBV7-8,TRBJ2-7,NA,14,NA,TGTGCCAGCAGCGGGGACTCGAGCTCCTACGAGCAGTACTTC,CASSGDSSSYEQYF
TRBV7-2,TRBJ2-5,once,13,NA,TGTGCCAGCAGCTCTCAAGTCAAAGAGACCCAGTACTTC,CASSSQVKETQYF
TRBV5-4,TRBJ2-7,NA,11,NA,TGTGCCAGCAGTTCAACAGGCGAGCAGTACTTC,CASSSTGEQYF
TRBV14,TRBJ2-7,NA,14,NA,TGTGCCAGCAGCCAAGACGGGGGATCCTACGAGCAGTACTTC,CASSQDGGSYEQYF
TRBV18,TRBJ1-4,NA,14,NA,TGTGCCAGCTCACCAGGGGCTGGGCGGGAAAAACTGTTTTTT,CASSPGAGREKLFF
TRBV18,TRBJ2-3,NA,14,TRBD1,TGTGCCAGCTGTCTGGACAGGGGGCCAGATACGCAGTATTTT,CASCLDRGPDTQYF
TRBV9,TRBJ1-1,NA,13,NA,TGTGCCAGCAGCGTATTGGGGGCGTCTGAAGCTTTCTTT,CASSVLGASEAFF
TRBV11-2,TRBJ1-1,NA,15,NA,TGTGCCAGCACCCCCCGTGGCGGGGGTGTCACTGAAGCTTTCTTT,CASTPRGGGVTEAFF